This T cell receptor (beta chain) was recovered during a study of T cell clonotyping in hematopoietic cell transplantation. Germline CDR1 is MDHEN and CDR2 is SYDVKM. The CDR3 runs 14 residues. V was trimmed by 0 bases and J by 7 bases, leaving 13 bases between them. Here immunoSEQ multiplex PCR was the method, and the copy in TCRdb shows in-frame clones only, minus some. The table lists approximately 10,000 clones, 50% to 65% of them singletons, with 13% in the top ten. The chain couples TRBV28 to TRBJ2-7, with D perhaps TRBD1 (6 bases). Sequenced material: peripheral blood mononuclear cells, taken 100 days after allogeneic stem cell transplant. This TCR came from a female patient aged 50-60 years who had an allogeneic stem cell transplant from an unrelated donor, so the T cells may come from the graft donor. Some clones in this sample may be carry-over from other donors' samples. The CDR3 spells CASSLWGTNLEQYF. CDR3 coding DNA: TGTGCCAGCAGTTTATGGGGGACAAACTTGGAGCAGTACTTC.